This TCR beta chain stems from a study of T cell responses to AZD1222 COVID-19 vaccine. Across the whole study: Pooled in the analysis were second doses at about 4 or about 12 weeks. General study results and limits: Donors were mostly white British, more females; clonal diversity possibly underestimated.

The method was immunoSEQ multiplex PCR; TCRdb's version includes in-frame clones alone and lacks a portion of them. Of under 110,000 clones in the sample, roughly 84% were seen once. The CDR3 length is 15 residues. Per germline, CDR1 MNHEY and CDR2 SMNVEV (reference sequence). Trimming left V 1 base short and J 1 base short, with 10 bases between. Concerning this clone: The antigen is not known.

The genes are TRBV27 and TRBJ1-1; D is unclear. The sequence was collected from an adult in good health. The sequenced sample was peripheral blood, obtained on day 0 of AZD1222 vaccination. The CDR3 loop reads CASSLLSPANTEAFF. The DNA for the CDR3 is TGTGCCAGCAGTTTATTATCTCCGGCGAACACTGAAGCTTTCTTT.